This T cell receptor beta chain was profiled in a study of blood T cell repertoires in COVID-19. For the study at large: Acute and convalescent COVID-19 samples came from the United States, Italy and Spain.

Germline V gene data show CDR1 as SGDLS and CDR2 as YYNGEE. V gave up 0 bases and J gave up 0 bases, with 9 bases separating them. This CDR3 has 15 amino acids. Participant age was roughly 18 to 90 years, and participants resided in 25 or so US areas. Cohorts were determined from participant-reported clinical history. In the authors' methods: Reference gene primer amplification gave nucleated cell count estimates. TCRdb's copy holds only in-frame clones and misses some; the assay was immunoSEQ multiplex PCR. The DNA gave D and trimming, while V, J and clone size come from that table. The table has approximately 250,000 clones, about 90% seen once.

This receptor was taken from a woman aged 25 to 45 with acute COVID-19. Sequences were obtained from PBMCs or T cells enriched from blood (not recorded which). The rearrangement joins TRBV9 to TRBJ1-2; the D is unclear. The CDR3 nucleotides are TGTGCCAGCAGCGTAGGGGCCGCCGCTAACTATGGCTACACCTTC. Its protein is CASSVGAAANYGYTF.